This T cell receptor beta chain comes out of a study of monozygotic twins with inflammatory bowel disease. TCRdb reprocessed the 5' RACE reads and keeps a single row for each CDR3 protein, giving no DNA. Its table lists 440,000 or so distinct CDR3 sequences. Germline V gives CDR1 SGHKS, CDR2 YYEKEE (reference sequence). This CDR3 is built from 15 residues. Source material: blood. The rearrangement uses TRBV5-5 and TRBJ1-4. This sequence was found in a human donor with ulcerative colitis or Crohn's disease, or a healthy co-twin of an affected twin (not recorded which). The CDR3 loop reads CASSSTHITDEKLFF.